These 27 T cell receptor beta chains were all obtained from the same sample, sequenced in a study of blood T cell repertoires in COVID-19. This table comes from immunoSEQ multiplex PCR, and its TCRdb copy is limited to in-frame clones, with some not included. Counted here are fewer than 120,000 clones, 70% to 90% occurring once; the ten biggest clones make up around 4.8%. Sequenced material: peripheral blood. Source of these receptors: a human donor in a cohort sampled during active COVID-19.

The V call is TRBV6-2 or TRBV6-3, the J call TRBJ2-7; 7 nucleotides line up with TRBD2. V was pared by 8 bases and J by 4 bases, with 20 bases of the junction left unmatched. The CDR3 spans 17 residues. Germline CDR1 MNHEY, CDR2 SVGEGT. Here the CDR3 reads CASCPMIRTSGGYEQYF. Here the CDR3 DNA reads TGTGCCAGCTGCCCCATGATACGGACATCCGGGGGGTACGAGCAGTACTTC.

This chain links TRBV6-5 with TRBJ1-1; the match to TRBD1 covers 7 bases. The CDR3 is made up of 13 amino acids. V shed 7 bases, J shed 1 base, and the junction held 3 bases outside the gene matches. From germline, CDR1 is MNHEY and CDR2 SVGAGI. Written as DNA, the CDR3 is TGTGCCAGCAAGAACAGGGGGAACACTGAAGCTTTCTTT. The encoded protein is CASKNRGNTEAFF.

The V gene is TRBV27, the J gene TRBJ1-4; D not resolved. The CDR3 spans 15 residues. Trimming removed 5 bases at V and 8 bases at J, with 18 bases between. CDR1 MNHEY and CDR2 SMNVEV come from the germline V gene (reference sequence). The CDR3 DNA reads TGTGCCAGCAGTATAAAACACCCGCGGCGGGAAAAACTGTTTTTT. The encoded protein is CASSIKHPRREKLFF. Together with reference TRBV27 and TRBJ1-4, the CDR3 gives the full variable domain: EAQVTQNPRYLITVTGKKLTVTCSQNMNHEYMSWYRQDPGLGLRQIYYSMNVEVTDKGDVPEGYKVSRKEKRNFPLILESPSPNQTSLYFCASSIKHPRREKLFFGSGTQLSVL.

CDR3 DNA: TGTGCCAGCAGCCGCTACAGCACCTCTGGAAACACCATATATTTT. This translates into CASSRYSTSGNTIYF. J is TRBJ1-3 and V is TRBV7-2, with no clear D. Looked up from germline, CDR1 is SGHTA and CDR2 is FQGNSA. V dropped 5 bases and J dropped 0 bases, with 11 bases sitting between them. The CDR3 is 15 residues long.

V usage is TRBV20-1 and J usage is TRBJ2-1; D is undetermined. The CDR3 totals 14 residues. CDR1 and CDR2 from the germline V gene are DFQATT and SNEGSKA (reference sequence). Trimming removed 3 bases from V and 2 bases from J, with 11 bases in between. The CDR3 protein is CSASHSFAYNEQFF. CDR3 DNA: TGCAGTGCTAGTCATAGTTTCGCCTACAATGAGCAGTTCTTC.

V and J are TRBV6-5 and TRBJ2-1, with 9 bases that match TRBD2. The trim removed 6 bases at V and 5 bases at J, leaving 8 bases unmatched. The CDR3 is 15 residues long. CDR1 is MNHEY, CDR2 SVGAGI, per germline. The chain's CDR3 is CASSRGASGDNEQFF. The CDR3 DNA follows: TGTGCCAGCAGCAGAGGGGCTAGCGGGGACAATGAGCAGTTCTTC.

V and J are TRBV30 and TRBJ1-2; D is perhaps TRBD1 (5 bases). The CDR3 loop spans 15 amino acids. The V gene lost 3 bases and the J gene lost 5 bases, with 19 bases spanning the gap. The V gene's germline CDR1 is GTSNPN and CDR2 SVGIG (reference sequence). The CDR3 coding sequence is TGTGCCTGGAGAGACAAAAACAGGTTTTGGTATGGCTACACCTTC. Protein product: CAWRDKNRFWYGYTF.

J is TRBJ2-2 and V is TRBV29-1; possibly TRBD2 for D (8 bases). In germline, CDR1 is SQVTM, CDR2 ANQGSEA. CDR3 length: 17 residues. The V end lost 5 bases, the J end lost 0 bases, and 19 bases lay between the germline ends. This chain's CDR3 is CSVSAGGQTPNTGELFF. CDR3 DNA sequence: TGCAGCGTTTCGGCGGGGGGACAGACACCGAACACCGGGGAGCTGTTTTTT.

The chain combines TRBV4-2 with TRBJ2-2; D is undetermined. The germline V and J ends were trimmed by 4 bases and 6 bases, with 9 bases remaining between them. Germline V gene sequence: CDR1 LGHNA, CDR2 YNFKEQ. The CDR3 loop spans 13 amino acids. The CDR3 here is CASSPEIPGELFF. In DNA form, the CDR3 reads TGTGCCAGCAGCCCCGAGATCCCCGGGGAGCTGTTTTTT.

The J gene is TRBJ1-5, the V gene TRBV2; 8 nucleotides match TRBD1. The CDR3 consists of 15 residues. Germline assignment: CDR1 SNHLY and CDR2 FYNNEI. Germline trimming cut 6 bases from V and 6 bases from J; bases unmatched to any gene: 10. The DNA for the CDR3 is TGTGCCAGCAGCCCCTGGGCAGGGGGCGGTCAGCCCCAGCATTTT. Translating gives CASSPWAGGGQPQHF.

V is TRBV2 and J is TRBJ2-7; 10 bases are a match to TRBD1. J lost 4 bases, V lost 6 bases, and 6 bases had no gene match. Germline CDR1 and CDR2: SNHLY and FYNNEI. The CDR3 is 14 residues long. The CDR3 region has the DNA TGTGCCAGCAGGTTCGGGACAGGGGTTTACGAGCAGTACTTC. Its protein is CASRFGTGVYEQYF.

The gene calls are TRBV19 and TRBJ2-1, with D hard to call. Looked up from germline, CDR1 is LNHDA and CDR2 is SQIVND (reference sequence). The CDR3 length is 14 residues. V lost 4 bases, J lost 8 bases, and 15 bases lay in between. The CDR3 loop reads CASSRRGVQDEQFF. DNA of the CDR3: TGTGCCAGTAGTAGGCGAGGAGTACAAGATGAGCAGTTCTTC.

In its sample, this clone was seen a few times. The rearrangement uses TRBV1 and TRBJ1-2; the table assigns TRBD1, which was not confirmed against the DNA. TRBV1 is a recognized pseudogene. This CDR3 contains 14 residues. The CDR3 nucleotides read TGCACCAGCAGCCACGCCTGGACAGGGGATGGCTACACCTTC. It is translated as CTSSHAWTGDGYTF.

CDR3: CASSLSGWDGYTF. CDR3 coding DNA: TGTGCCAGCAGTTTGTCAGGGTGGGATGGCTACACCTTC. The chain recombines TRBV12-3 or TRBV12-4 with TRBJ1-2, with D possibly being TRBD1 (5 bases). The V end was cut by 3 bases, the J end by 6 bases, with 11 bases between. The CDR3 is 13 amino acids.

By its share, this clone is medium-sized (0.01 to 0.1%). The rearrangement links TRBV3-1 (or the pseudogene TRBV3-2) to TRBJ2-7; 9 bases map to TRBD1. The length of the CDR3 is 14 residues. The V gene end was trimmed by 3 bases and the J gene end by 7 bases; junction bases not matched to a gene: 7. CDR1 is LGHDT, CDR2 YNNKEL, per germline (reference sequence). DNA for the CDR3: TGTGCCAGCAGCCATCCTGGACAGGGGAAGGAGCAGTACTTC. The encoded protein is CASSHPGQGKEQYF.

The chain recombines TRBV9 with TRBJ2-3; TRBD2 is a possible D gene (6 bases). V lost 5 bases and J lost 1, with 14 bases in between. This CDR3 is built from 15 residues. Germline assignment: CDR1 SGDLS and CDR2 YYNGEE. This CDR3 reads CASSYLASGTDTQYF. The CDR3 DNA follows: TGTGCCAGCAGTTATCTAGCGTCAGGCACAGATACGCAGTATTTT.

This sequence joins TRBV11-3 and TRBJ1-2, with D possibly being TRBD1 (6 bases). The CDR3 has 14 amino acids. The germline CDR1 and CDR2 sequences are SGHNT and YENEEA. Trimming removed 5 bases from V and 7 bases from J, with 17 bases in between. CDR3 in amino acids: CASSPSGGGGGYTF. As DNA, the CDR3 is TGTGCCAGCAGCCCGTCGGGGGGCGGTGGTGGCTACACCTTC.

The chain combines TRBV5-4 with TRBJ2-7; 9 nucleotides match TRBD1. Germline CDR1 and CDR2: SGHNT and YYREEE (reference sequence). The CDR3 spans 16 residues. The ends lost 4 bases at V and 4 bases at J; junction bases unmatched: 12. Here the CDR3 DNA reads TGTGCCAGCAGCAAGGGACAGGGTGTTAGTACGTACGAGCAGTACTTC. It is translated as CASSKGQGVSTYEQYF.

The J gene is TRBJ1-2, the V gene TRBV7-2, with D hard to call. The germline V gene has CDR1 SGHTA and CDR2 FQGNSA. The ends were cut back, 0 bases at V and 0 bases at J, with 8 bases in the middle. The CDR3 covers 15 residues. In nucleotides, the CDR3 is TGTGCCAGCAGCTTAGCGAAGAGGGCTAACTATGGCTACACCTTC. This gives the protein CASSLAKRANYGYTF.

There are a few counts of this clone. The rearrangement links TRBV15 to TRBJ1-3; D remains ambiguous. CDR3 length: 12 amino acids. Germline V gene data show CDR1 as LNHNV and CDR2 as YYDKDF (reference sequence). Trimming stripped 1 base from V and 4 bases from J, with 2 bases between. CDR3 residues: CATSRAGNTIYF. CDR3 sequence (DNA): TGTGCCACCAGCAGAGCGGGAAACACCATATATTTT.

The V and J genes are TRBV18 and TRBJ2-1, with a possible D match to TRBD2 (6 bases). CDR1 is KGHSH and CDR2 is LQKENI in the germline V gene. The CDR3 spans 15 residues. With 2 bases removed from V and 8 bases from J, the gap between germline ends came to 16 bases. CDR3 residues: CASSPSGVDGDEQFF. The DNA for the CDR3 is TGTGCCAGCTCACCATCGGGAGTGGACGGCGATGAGCAGTTCTTC.

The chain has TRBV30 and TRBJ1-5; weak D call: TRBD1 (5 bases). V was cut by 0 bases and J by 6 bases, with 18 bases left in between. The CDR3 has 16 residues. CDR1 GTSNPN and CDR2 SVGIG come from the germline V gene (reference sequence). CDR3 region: CAWSVPAQGKSQPQHF. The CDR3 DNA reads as TGTGCCTGGAGTGTACCCGCCCAGGGTAAGAGTCAGCCCCAGCATTTT.

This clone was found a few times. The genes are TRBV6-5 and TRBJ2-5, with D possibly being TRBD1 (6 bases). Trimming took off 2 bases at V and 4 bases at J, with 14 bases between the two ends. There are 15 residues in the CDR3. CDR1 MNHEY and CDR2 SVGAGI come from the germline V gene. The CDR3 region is CASSYTGSKGETQYF. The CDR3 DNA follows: TGTGCCAGCAGTTACACAGGGTCGAAGGGAGAGACCCAGTACTTC.

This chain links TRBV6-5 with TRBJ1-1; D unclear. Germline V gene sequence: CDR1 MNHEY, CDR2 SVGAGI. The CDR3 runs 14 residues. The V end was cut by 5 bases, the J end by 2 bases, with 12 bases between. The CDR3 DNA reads TGTGCCAGCAGTATGAGAGGGTATAACACTGAAGCTTTCTTT. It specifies CASSMRGYNTEAFF.

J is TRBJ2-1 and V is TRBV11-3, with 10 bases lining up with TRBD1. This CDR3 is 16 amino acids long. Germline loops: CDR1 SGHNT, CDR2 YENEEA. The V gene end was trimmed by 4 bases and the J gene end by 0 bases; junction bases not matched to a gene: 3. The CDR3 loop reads CASSSRQGASYNEQFF. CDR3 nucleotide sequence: TGTGCCAGCAGCTCCCGACAGGGGGCCTCCTACAATGAGCAGTTCTTC.

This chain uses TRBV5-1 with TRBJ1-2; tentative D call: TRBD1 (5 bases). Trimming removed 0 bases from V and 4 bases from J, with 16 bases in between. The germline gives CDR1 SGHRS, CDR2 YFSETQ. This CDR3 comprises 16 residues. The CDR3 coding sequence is TGCGCCAGCAGCTTGGACTTCTTGGCAGGGCTCTATGGCTACACCTTC. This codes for CASSLDFLAGLYGYTF.

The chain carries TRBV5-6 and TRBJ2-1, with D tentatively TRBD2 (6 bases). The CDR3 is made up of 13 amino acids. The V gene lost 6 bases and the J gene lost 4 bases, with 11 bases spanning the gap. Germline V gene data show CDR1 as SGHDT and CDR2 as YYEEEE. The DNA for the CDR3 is TGTGCCAGCACTTTAGCGGCTTACAATGAGCAGTTCTTC. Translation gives CASTLAAYNEQFF.